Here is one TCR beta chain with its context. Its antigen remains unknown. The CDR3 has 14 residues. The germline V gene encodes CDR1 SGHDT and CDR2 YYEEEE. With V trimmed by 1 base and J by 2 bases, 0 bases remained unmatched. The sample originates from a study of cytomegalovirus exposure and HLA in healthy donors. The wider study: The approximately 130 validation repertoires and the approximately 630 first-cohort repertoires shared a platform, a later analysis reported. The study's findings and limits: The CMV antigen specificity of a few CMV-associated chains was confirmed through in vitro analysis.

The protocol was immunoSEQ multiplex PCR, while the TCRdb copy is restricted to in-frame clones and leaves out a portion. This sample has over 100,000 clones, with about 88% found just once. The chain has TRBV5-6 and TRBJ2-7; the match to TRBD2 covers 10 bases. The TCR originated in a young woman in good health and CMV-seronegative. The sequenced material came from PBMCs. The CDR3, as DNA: TGTGCCAGCAGCTTGAGCGGGGGGGCCTACGAGCAGTACTTC. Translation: CASSLSGGAYEQYF. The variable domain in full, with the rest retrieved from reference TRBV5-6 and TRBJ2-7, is DAGVTQSPTHLIKTRGQQVTLRCSPKSGHDTVSWYQQALGQGPQFIFQYYEEEERQRGNFPDRFSGHQFPNYSSELNVNALLLGDSALYLCASSLSGGAYEQYFGPGTRLTVT.